These 2 T cell receptor beta chains came from one sample sequenced in a study of cytomegalovirus exposure and HLA in healthy donors. PCR amplification relied on 60 Vbeta primers (plus 13 Jbeta primers). Generated by immunoSEQ multiplex PCR, the TCRdb table keeps only in-frame clones and is missing some. In the table there are 150,000 to 200,000 clones, 76% of which are singletons. The sequenced sample consisted of PBMCs. The receptors stem from a man younger than 35 in good health and CMV-seronegative.

J is TRBJ2-3 and V is TRBV5-4; D is unresolved. Trimming took off 2 bases at V and 0 bases at J, with 7 bases between the two ends. Germline lookup yields CDR1 SGHNT and CDR2 YYREEE (reference sequence). The CDR3 sequence is 14 residues long. This chain's CDR3 is CASSLPGSTDTQYF. DNA of the CDR3: TGTGCCAGCAGCTTACCCGGTAGCACAGATACGCAGTATTTT.

V gene TRBV7-8 combines with J gene TRBJ1-1; the match to TRBD1 covers 10 bases. This CDR3 region has 16 residues. From germline, CDR1 is SGHVS and CDR2 FQNEAQ. Trimming took 5 bases from V and 0 from J; bases not matched to a gene: 6. The CDR3 is CASSPRDRGLNTEAFF. The CDR3 DNA is TGTGCCAGCAGCCCCCGGGACAGGGGATTGAACACTGAAGCTTTCTTT. Using reference TRBV7-8 and TRBJ1-1 for the parts outside the CDR3, the full variable domain is GAGVSQSPRYKVAKRGQDVALRCDPISGHVSLFWYQQALGQGPEFLTYFQNEAQLDKSGLPSDRFFAERPEGSVSTLKIQRTQQEDSAVYLCASSPRDRGLNTEAFFGQGTRLTVV.